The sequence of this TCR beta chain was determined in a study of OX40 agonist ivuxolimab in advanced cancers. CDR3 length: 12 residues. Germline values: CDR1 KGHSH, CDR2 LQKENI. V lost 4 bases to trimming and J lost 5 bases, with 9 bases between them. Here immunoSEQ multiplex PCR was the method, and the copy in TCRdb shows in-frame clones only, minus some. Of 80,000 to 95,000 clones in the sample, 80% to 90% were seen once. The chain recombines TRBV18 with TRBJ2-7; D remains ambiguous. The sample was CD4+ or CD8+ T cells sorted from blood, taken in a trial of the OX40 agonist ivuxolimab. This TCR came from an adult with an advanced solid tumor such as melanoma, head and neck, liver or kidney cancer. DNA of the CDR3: TGTGCCAGCTCACTTCCCCCTAACGAGCAGTACTTC. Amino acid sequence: CASSLPPNEQYF.